These 23 T cell receptor beta chains share one sample of origin, sequenced in a study of CD8 T cells in Susac syndrome. Random hexamers primed reverse transcription of about 0.45 to 1 ug RNA. One entry per CDR3 protein, called by TCRdb with MiXCR from the immunoSEQ multiplex PCR reads. The sample lists around 150,000 distinct CDR3 sequences, approximately 94% occurring once. Material for sequencing was CD4+ T cells from PBMCs. The receptors were gathered from a human donor with Susac syndrome.

V is TRBV29-1 and J is TRBJ2-1; D is uncertain. Germline-derived CDR1 and CDR2 are SQVTM and ANQGSEA. There are 13 residues in the CDR3. V gave up 2 bases and J gave up 8 bases, with 13 bases separating them. The CDR3 sequence is CSVESSWWDEQFF. CDR3 DNA: TGCAGCGTTGAATCTTCCTGGTGGGATGAGCAGTTCTTC.

V and J are TRBV5-1 and TRBJ2-2, with D possibly being TRBD1 (5 bases). In germline, CDR1 is SGHRS, CDR2 YFSETQ. Trimming shortened V by 4 bases and J by 3 bases, and 13 bases separated the two germline ends. This CDR3 is built from 15 residues. The CDR3 DNA reads TGCGCCAGCAGCGTGGAAGACAGCTACACCGGGGAGCTGTTTTTT. It specifies CASSVEDSYTGELFF.

The V and J genes are TRBV18 and TRBJ2-5; D remains unclear. CDR3 length equals 13 residues. Deletions cut 2 bases from V and 4 bases from J, with 8 bases between. The germline gives CDR1 KGHSH, CDR2 LQKENI. The CDR3 nucleotides are TGTGCCAGCTCACCAGGAGTGGTAGAGACCCAGTACTTC. Protein sequence: CASSPGVVETQYF. The entire variable domain, with the rest obtained from reference TRBV18 and TRBJ2-5, is as follows: NAGVMQNPRHLVRRRGQEARLRCSPMKGHSHVYWYRQLPEEGLKFMVYLQKENIIDESGMPKERFSAEFPKEGPSILRIQQVVRGDSAAYFCASSPGVVETQYFGPGTRLLVL.

The chain is built from TRBV28 and TRBJ2-1, with 16 bases fitting TRBD2. V lost 5 bases to trimming and J lost 15 bases; unmatched junction nucleotides: 7. The length of the CDR3 is 14 residues. Germline values: CDR1 MDHEN, CDR2 SYDVKM. The CDR3 DNA sequence: TGTGCCAGCAGTCCGGAGGGACTAGCGGGAGGGCCGTTCTTC. Protein: CASSPEGLAGGPFF.

A single count supports this clonotype. The gene calls are TRBV5-6 and TRBJ2-7, with D perhaps matching TRBD1 (6 bases). CDR1 SGHDT and CDR2 YYEEEE come from the germline V gene. V was shortened by 4 bases and J by 7 bases, with 18 bases between the two germline ends. This CDR3 has 14 residues. DNA of the CDR3: TGTGCCAGCAGCACCCCAACAGGGTCCGGGGAGCAGTACTTC. Amino acids: CASSTPTGSGEQYF.

This clonotype has a single count. The chain is built from TRBV29-1 and TRBJ1-3, with no clear D. The CDR3 runs to 13 residues. Germline V lookup: CDR1 SQVTM, CDR2 ANQGSEA. With 3 bases removed from V and 0 bases from J, the gap between germline ends came to 6 bases. The CDR3 coding sequence is TGCAGCGTTGAGCCAAGCTCTGGAAACACCATATATTTT. This sequence encodes CSVEPSSGNTIYF.

This chain links TRBV13 with TRBJ2-5; 11 nucleotides agree with TRBD2. The germline CDR1 and CDR2 sequences are PRHDT and FYEKMQ (reference sequence). The CDR3 contains 13 residues. J lost 8 bases, V lost 5 bases, and 4 bases had no gene match. The CDR3 sequence is CASSLRLAGTQYF. In nucleotides, the CDR3 is TGTGCCAGCAGCCTACGACTAGCGGGAACCCAGTACTTC.

The chain is built from TRBV3-1 and TRBJ2-3; no firm D call. The CDR3 extends over 14 amino acids. V was cut by 1 base and J by 1 base, with 6 bases left in between. The germline V gene has CDR1 LGHDT and CDR2 YNNKEL (reference sequence). CDR3 region: CASSQGLGTDTQYF. CDR3 DNA: TGTGCCAGCAGCCAAGGGCTGGGCACAGATACGCAGTATTTT.

The chain carries TRBV11-1 and TRBJ1-1; 9 bases map to TRBD1. The CDR3 has 12 amino acids. The junction had 4 bases not matched to a gene; V was cut back by 6 bases and J by 8 bases. Germline-derived CDR1 and CDR2 are SGHAT and FQDESV (reference sequence). The CDR3 here is CASRRTGGEAFF. For the CDR3, the DNA is TGTGCCAGCAGGCGAACAGGGGGCGAAGCTTTCTTT.

This clonotype was detected once. This chain uses TRBV9 with TRBJ2-3; D is unresolved. V lost 0 bases to trimming and J lost 6 bases, with 5 bases between them. The CDR3 loop spans 12 amino acids. Germline V gene sequence: CDR1 SGDLS, CDR2 YYNGEE. Here the CDR3 reads CASSVGPDTQYF. The CDR3 region has the DNA TGTGCCAGCAGCGTAGGGCCGGATACGCAGTATTTT.

The chain recombines TRBV5-1 with TRBJ2-5, with D possibly matching TRBD1 (5 bases). Looked up from germline, CDR1 is SGHRS and CDR2 is YFSETQ. V was clipped by 1 base and J by 1 base, with 8 bases between them. This CDR3 is 14 amino acids long. The CDR3 DNA reads TGCGCCAGCAGCTTGAAGACAGCCCAAGAGACCCAGTACTTC. Its translation is CASSLKTAQETQYF.

The CDR3 DNA follows: TGCAGTGCTAGAGAGGACATCGGACGCTATGGCTACACCTTC. Its translation: CSAREDIGRYGYTF. V and J are TRBV20-1 and TRBJ1-2; maybe TRBD1 (5 bases). This CDR3 has 14 amino acids. Germline V lookup: CDR1 DFQATT, CDR2 SNEGSKA (reference sequence). Trimming stripped 0 bases from V and 4 bases from J, with 12 bases between.

V is TRBV5-6 and J is TRBJ2-5; 10 positions match TRBD1. CDR3 size: 16 residues. Trimming removed 4 bases from V and 1 base from J; junction bases left unmatched: 7. CDR1 SGHDT and CDR2 YYEEEE come from the germline V gene. The CDR3 spells CASSLLTGGLQETQYF. CDR3 sequence (DNA): TGTGCCAGCAGCCTGTTGACAGGGGGCCTCCAAGAGACCCAGTACTTC.

V and J are TRBV5-6 and TRBJ1-4; D is ambiguous. Germline V gene sequence: CDR1 SGHDT, CDR2 YYEEEE. This CDR3 has 14 residues. The ends were cut back, 0 bases at V and 5 bases at J, with 8 bases in the middle. In DNA, the CDR3 is TGTGCCAGCAGCTTGGCACAGCCGAATGAAAAACTGTTTTTT. This sequence encodes CASSLAQPNEKLFF.

The genes are TRBV12-3 or TRBV12-4 and TRBJ2-1, with a weak D call TRBD2 (5 bases). V was shortened by 4 bases and J by 1 base, with 14 bases between the two germline ends. The CDR3 is 16 residues long. The CDR3 nucleotides read TGTGCCAGCAGTTATGGAGGTGGTGGTTCCTACAATGAGCAGTTCTTC. It encodes CASSYGGGGSYNEQFF.

The chain couples TRBV4-1 to TRBJ2-4, with D unclear. The CDR3 loop spans 17 amino acids. The V end was cut by 0 bases, the J end by 0 bases, with 12 bases between. CDR1 and CDR2 from the germline V gene are MGHRA and YSYEKL. The CDR3 sequence is CASSQDGIPLAKNIQYF. The CDR3 DNA follows: TGCGCCAGCAGCCAAGATGGGATCCCTCTAGCCAAAAACATTCAGTACTTC.

The rearrangement uses TRBV7-9 and TRBJ2-2, with D possibly TRBD1 on 6 matching bases. Germline-derived CDR1 and CDR2 are SEHNR and FQNEAQ (reference sequence). The CDR3 runs 15 residues. The germline V and J ends were trimmed by 0 bases and 1 base, with 6 bases remaining between them. CDR3: CASSLARGNTGELFF. CDR3 nucleotides: TGTGCCAGCAGCTTAGCCAGGGGGAACACCGGGGAGCTGTTTTTT.

As regards this clonotype: The junction departs from germline at one end; a sequencing error may be responsible. V is TRBV2 and J is TRBJ2-1, with D uncertain. Germline V gives CDR1 SNHLY, CDR2 FYNNEI. This CDR3 region has 13 residues. CDR3 sequence: CASSDEKVQLPIF. The CDR3 DNA reads TGTGCCAGCAGTGATGAGAAGGTCCAACTTCCAATCTTC. Combining the CDR3 with reference TRBV2 and TRBJ2-1 gives the whole variable domain EPEVTQTPSHQVTQMGQEVILRCVPISNHLYFYWYRQILGQKVEFLVSFYNNEISEKSEIFDDQFSVERPDGSNFTLKIRSTKLEDSAMYFCASSDEKVQLPIFGPGTRLTVL.

V usage is TRBV28 and J usage is TRBJ2-3; D possibly corresponds to TRBD1 (5 bases). Between the trimmed V and J ends, which lost 5 bases and 6 bases, there was a span of 15 bases. This CDR3 comprises 14 residues. Germline V gene sequence: CDR1 MDHEN, CDR2 SYDVKM. The CDR3 here is CASSPRQLPDTQYF. CDR3 bases: TGTGCCAGCAGTCCTCGACAGTTACCCGATACGCAGTATTTT.

The CDR3 DNA follows: TGCAGTGCTAAGGAGTGGACACTAGAGACCCAGTACTTC. The encoded protein is CSAKEWTLETQYF. The V and J genes are TRBV20-1 and TRBJ2-5; possible D gene TRBD1, 5 bases. The germline V gene has CDR1 DFQATT and CDR2 SNEGSKA (reference sequence). Trimming left V 4 bases short and J 4 bases short, with 13 bases between. CDR3 length: 13 residues.

The V gene is TRBV25-1, the J gene TRBJ1-1; D is possibly TRBD1 (6 bases). Germline V gene lookup returns CDR1 MGHDK and CDR2 SYGVNS. The CDR3 extends over 14 amino acids. Trimming pared 3 bases from V and 5 bases from J, leaving 13 bases between. The CDR3 nucleotides are TGTGCCAGCAGTGACCGGGACATGGTAACTGAAGCTTTCTTT. Amino acids: CASSDRDMVTEAFF.

This clonotype was detected only once. The gene calls are TRBV25-1 and TRBJ2-7, with 7 nucleotides matching TRBD1. The junction had 6 bases not matched to a gene; V was cut back by 7 bases and J by 3 bases. Germline V CDR1 and CDR2: MGHDK, SYGVNS. The CDR3 loop spans 13 amino acids. The CDR3 DNA follows: TGTGCCAGCAAGGGGGACAGCCTCTACGAGCAGTACTTC. Protein sequence: CASKGDSLYEQYF.

The rearrangement joins TRBV20-1 to TRBJ1-2; 8 bases are shared with TRBD1. This CDR3 has 13 residues. The J segment lost 3 bases and the V segment lost 3 bases, leaving 3 bases of the junction unmatched. Germline CDR1 DFQATT, CDR2 SNEGSKA (reference sequence). The CDR3 loop reads CSASIQGDYGYTF. The CDR3, as DNA: TGCAGTGCTAGTATACAGGGGGACTATGGCTACACCTTC.